The clone carrying this T cell receptor beta chain was observed a handful of times. This sample is drawn from a study of blood T cell repertoires in COVID-19. Across the whole study: Both acute and convalescent COVID-19 samples were obtained from the United States, Italy and Spain.

The CDR3 sequence is 17 residues long. CDR1 is SGHAT and CDR2 is FQNNGV in the germline V gene. V was clipped by 1 base and J by 0 bases; unmatched bases: 6. The method was immunoSEQ multiplex PCR; TCRdb's version includes in-frame clones alone and lacks a portion of them. The table shows some 260,000 clones, with around 90% occurring only once. This chain links TRBV11-2 with TRBJ1-1; 9 nucleotides agree with TRBD1. The sequence came from a woman aged 40 to 49 who had recovered from COVID-19. Sequencing was carried out using peripheral blood. The CDR3 DNA reads as TGTGCCAGCAGCTTAGTACAGGGGGCGGGAATGAACACTGAAGCTTTCTTT. This gives the protein CASSLVQGAGMNTEAFF. The full variable domain, with the rest looked up from reference TRBV11-2 and TRBJ1-1, is EAGVAQSPRYKIIEKRQSVAFWCNPISGHATLYWYQQILGQGPKLLIQFQNNGVVDDSQLPKDRFSAERLKGVDSTLKIQPAKLEDSAVYLCASSLVQGAGMNTEAFFGQGTRLTVV.